The rows below give T cell receptor beta chains drawn from one sample of a study of identical twins. TCRdb used MiXCR to reprocess the 5' RACE reads, holding one entry per CDR3 protein. The table lists under 800,000 distinct CDR3 sequences, 20% to 25% of them singletons, with roughly 4% in the top ten. These sequences were also reported in another study, on T cells expressing NK-cell markers.

Source material: PBMCs. The origin of the receptors is a woman between 18 and 29 years old in good health. The CDR3 runs from the conserved cysteine through the conserved F or W. The order of the fields is clone size, V gene, J gene, D gene, CDR3 protein, CDR3 DNA. The D gene is left open where the match is weak. The size of a clone is reported for some rows only, either as once, few or many, or as a class for expanded clones.

clone size: .
V gene: TRBV20-1
J gene: TRBJ2-7
D gene: TRBD2
CDR3 protein: CSALDSSGSYEQYF
CDR3 DNA: TGCAGTGCTCTGGACTCTAGCGGGAGCTACGAGCAGTACTTC

clone size: .
V gene: TRBV13
J gene: TRBJ2-7
D gene: TRBD2
CDR3 protein: CASRSGTTYEQYF
CDR3 DNA: TGTGCCAGCAGGTCCGGGACTACCTACGAGCAGTACTTC

clone size: .
V gene: TRBV4-3
J gene: TRBJ1-4
D gene: .
CDR3 protein: CASSQQRSPEKLFF
CDR3 DNA: TGCGCCAGCAGCCAACAGCGGTCCCCTGAAAAACTGTTTTTT

clone size: .
V gene: TRBV5-1
J gene: TRBJ2-1
D gene: TRBD2
CDR3 protein: CASRRGLAGGPYNEQFF
CDR3 DNA: TGCGCCAGCAGGAGGGGACTAGCGGGGGGACCCTACAATGAGCAGTTCTTC

clone size: few
V gene: TRBV10-3
J gene: TRBJ2-7
D gene: TRBD2
CDR3 protein: CAISNRRTSETYEQYF
CDR3 DNA: TGTGCCATCAGCAATAGGAGGACTAGCGAGACCTACGAGCAGTACTTC

clone size: few
V gene: TRBV20-1
J gene: TRBJ2-3
D gene: TRBD2
CDR3 protein: CSAFRFGGGTDTQYF
CDR3 DNA: TGCAGTGCCTTCCGGTTTGGCGGGGGAACAGATACGCAGTATTTT

clone size: .
V gene: TRBV10-3
J gene: TRBJ2-7
D gene: .
CDR3 protein: CAIRFKYEQYF
CDR3 DNA: TGTGCCATACGGTTTAAGTACGAGCAGTACTTC

clone size: few
V gene: TRBV18
J gene: TRBJ1-4
D gene: .
CDR3 protein: CASSEGATNEKLFF
CDR3 DNA: TGTGCCAGCTCAGAGGGGGCAACTAATGAAAAACTGTTTTTT

clone size: once
V gene: TRBV7-9
J gene: TRBJ2-1
D gene: TRBD2
CDR3 protein: CASSLVRTSWGEQFF
CDR3 DNA: TGTGCCAGCAGCTTAGTTCGGACTAGCTGGGGTGAGCAGTTCTTC

clone size: many
V gene: TRBV20-1
J gene: TRBJ2-5
D gene: .
CDR3 protein: CSARPDKGKETQYF
CDR3 DNA: TGCAGTGCTAGACCGGACAAGGGAAAAGAGACCCAGTACTTC

clone size: .
V gene: TRBV15
J gene: TRBJ2-3
D gene: TRBD2
CDR3 protein: CATSREPAGGPITDTQYF
CDR3 DNA: TGTGCCACCAGCAGAGAACCAGCGGGGGGCCCAATCACAGATACGCAGTATTTT

clone size: few
V gene: TRBV10-3
J gene: TRBJ2-5
D gene: .
CDR3 protein: CAISAQGNETQYF
CDR3 DNA: TGTGCCATCAGCGCGCAGGGTAACGAGACCCAGTACTTC

clone size: .
V gene: TRBV5-6
J gene: TRBJ1-1
D gene: .
CDR3 protein: CASRFRQGRANTEAFF
CDR3 DNA: TGTGCCAGCCGCTTCCGCCAGGGGAGGGCGAACACTGAAGCTTTCTTT

clone size: few
V gene: TRBV7-9
J gene: TRBJ2-1
D gene: TRBD2
CDR3 protein: CASSPGGSGSLNEQFF
CDR3 DNA: TGTGCCAGCAGCCCTGGGGGTAGCGGGAGTTTGAATGAGCAGTTCTTC

clone size: .
V gene: TRBV12-3/TRBV12-4
J gene: TRBJ2-3
D gene: TRBD2
CDR3 protein: CASNLRGGTKPRGSTDTQYF
CDR3 DNA: TGTGCCAGCAACCTGAGGGGCGGGACTAAACCTAGGGGTTCCACAGATACGCAGTATTTT

clone size: .
V gene: TRBV13
J gene: TRBJ2-2
D gene: .
CDR3 protein: CASSYRRGSNTGELFF
CDR3 DNA: TGTGCCAGCAGCTACCGGCGGGGATCGAACACCGGGGAGCTGTTTTTT

clone size: .
V gene: TRBV24-1
J gene: TRBJ2-7
D gene: TRBD1
CDR3 protein: CATSSGTGDEQYF
CDR3 DNA: TGTGCCACCAGTTCGGGGACAGGGGACGAGCAGTACTTC

clone size: few
V gene: TRBV20-1
J gene: TRBJ1-4
D gene: .
CDR3 protein: CSALNPRATNEKLFF
CDR3 DNA: TGCAGTGCTCTCAACCCCAGAGCAACTAATGAAAAACTGTTTTTT

clone size: few
V gene: TRBV5-5
J gene: TRBJ1-2
D gene: .
CDR3 protein: CASGWQSYGYTF
CDR3 DNA: TGTGCCAGCGGGTGGCAGAGCTATGGCTACACCTTC

clone size: .
V gene: TRBV6-5
J gene: TRBJ1-6
D gene: .
CDR3 protein: CASSYSSVGSPLHF
CDR3 DNA: TGTGCCAGCAGTTACTCCAGCGTGGGTTCACCCCTCCACTTT

clone size: few
V gene: TRBV6-1
J gene: TRBJ2-3
D gene: .
CDR3 protein: CASRRLGAQRADTQYF
CDR3 DNA: TGTGCCAGCAGGAGACTGGGGGCGCAGAGGGCAGATACGCAGTATTTT

clone size: few
V gene: TRBV5-1
J gene: TRBJ2-1
D gene: .
CDR3 protein: CASSQRSGALNNEQFF
CDR3 DNA: TGCGCCAGCAGCCAGCGATCGGGGGCCCTCAACAATGAGCAGTTCTTC

clone size: .
V gene: TRBV4-3
J gene: TRBJ2-7
D gene: TRBD2
CDR3 protein: CASSFSAREDPYEQYF
CDR3 DNA: TGCGCCAGCAGCTTTTCAGCCCGGGAGGACCCCTACGAGCAGTACTTC

clone size: many
V gene: TRBV6-1
J gene: TRBJ1-2
D gene: .
CDR3 protein: CASSEGVAYGYTF
CDR3 DNA: TGTGCCAGCTCAGAGGGGGTGGCCTATGGCTACACCTTC

clone size: many
V gene: TRBV6-2/TRBV6-3
J gene: TRBJ2-7
D gene: .
CDR3 protein: CASSYSSEQYF
CDR3 DNA: TGTGCCAGCAGTTACTCTTCCGAGCAGTACTTC

clone size: .
V gene: TRBV29-1
J gene: TRBJ2-1
D gene: .
CDR3 protein: CSADGVKYVNEQFF
CDR3 DNA: TGCAGCGCCGATGGGGTAAAGTATGTGAATGAGCAGTTCTTC

clone size: few
V gene: TRBV9
J gene: TRBJ2-1
D gene: TRBD2
CDR3 protein: CASSGAGGGNEQFF
CDR3 DNA: TGTGCCAGCAGCGGAGCGGGAGGAGGGAATGAGCAGTTCTTC

clone size: .
V gene: TRBV28
J gene: TRBJ2-7
D gene: TRBD1
CDR3 protein: CASNRGTPSEQYF
CDR3 DNA: TGTGCCAGCAACAGGGGTACACCCTCCGAGCAGTACTTC

clone size: .
V gene: TRBV20-1
J gene: TRBJ2-5
D gene: .
CDR3 protein: CSARSLTVGSETQYF
CDR3 DNA: TGCAGTGCTAGATCCCTGACAGTTGGTTCTGAGACCCAGTACTTC

clone size: .
V gene: TRBV6-1
J gene: TRBJ2-7
D gene: TRBD1
CDR3 protein: CASSEVDRGEQYF
CDR3 DNA: TGTGCCAGCAGTGAAGTAGACAGGGGCGAGCAGTACTTC

clone size: few
V gene: TRBV10-3
J gene: TRBJ1-6
D gene: .
CDR3 protein: CAISESGSPLHF
CDR3 DNA: TGTGCCATCAGTGAGTCGGGTTCACCCCTCCACTTT

clone size: .
V gene: TRBV5-1
J gene: TRBJ2-7
D gene: TRBD1
CDR3 protein: CASTWDRSYEQYF
CDR3 DNA: TGCGCCAGCACGTGGGACAGGAGCTACGAGCAGTACTTC

clone size: many
V gene: TRBV29-1
J gene: TRBJ1-2
D gene: .
CDR3 protein: CSSLGLRYGYTF
CDR3 DNA: TGCAGCTCCCTGGGGCTCCGCTATGGCTACACCTTC

clone size: .
V gene: TRBV12-3/TRBV12-4
J gene: TRBJ1-2
D gene: TRBD1
CDR3 protein: CASRRQGMMSYGYTF
CDR3 DNA: TGTGCCAGCAGGAGACAGGGGATGATGAGCTATGGCTACACCTTC

clone size: .
V gene: TRBV10-3
J gene: TRBJ1-2
D gene: TRBD1
CDR3 protein: CAIRTDRAGYGYTF
CDR3 DNA: TGTGCCATCAGGACTGACAGGGCCGGCTATGGCTACACCTTC

clone size: .
V gene: TRBV6-5
J gene: TRBJ1-5
D gene: .
CDR3 protein: CASSYSQGKQPQHF
CDR3 DNA: TGTGCCAGCAGTTACTCGCAGGGGAAGCAGCCCCAGCATTTT

clone size: .
V gene: TRBV6-5
J gene: TRBJ1-6
D gene: .
CDR3 protein: CASSSRQEGSPLHF
CDR3 DNA: TGTGCCAGCAGTTCCCGACAGGAAGGATCACCCCTCCACTTT

clone size: few
V gene: TRBV7-2
J gene: TRBJ2-7
D gene: TRBD2
CDR3 protein: CASSLVGGPVYEQYF
CDR3 DNA: TGTGCCAGCAGCTTAGTGGGAGGGCCGGTCTACGAGCAGTACTTC

clone size: few
V gene: TRBV12-3/TRBV12-4
J gene: TRBJ2-7
D gene: .
CDR3 protein: CASSFRLGGYEQYF
CDR3 DNA: TGTGCCAGCAGTTTTAGACTGGGGGGCTACGAGCAGTACTTC

clone size: few
V gene: TRBV9
J gene: TRBJ2-1
D gene: TRBD2
CDR3 protein: CASSPRLASYNEQFF
CDR3 DNA: TGTGCCAGCAGCCCCCGACTAGCCTCCTACAATGAGCAGTTCTTC

clone size: .
V gene: TRBV5-1
J gene: TRBJ2-5
D gene: .
CDR3 protein: CASRSASGLETQYF
CDR3 DNA: TGCGCCAGCAGGAGCGCTTCAGGTTTAGAGACCCAGTACTTC

clone size: few
V gene: TRBV12-3/TRBV12-4
J gene: TRBJ2-7
D gene: .
CDR3 protein: CASSLPGHPYEQYF
CDR3 DNA: TGTGCCAGCAGCCTTCCGGGACACCCCTACGAGCAGTACTTC

clone size: few
V gene: TRBV20-1
J gene: TRBJ2-2
D gene: .
CDR3 protein: CSASRSTGELFF
CDR3 DNA: TGCAGTGCTAGCCGGTCAACCGGGGAGCTGTTTTTT

clone size: few
V gene: TRBV6-7
J gene: TRBJ1-1
D gene: .
CDR3 protein: CASSRIGSSPNGDTEAFF
CDR3 DNA: TGTGCCAGCAGCAGGATTGGTTCTTCCCCTAATGGGGACACTGAAGCTTTCTTT

clone size: .
V gene: TRBV10-3
J gene: TRBJ2-2
D gene: TRBD1
CDR3 protein: CAIRAQGADTGELFF
CDR3 DNA: TGTGCCATCAGAGCACAGGGGGCCGACACCGGGGAGCTGTTTTTT

clone size: few
V gene: TRBV6-2/TRBV6-3
J gene: TRBJ2-3
D gene: TRBD1
CDR3 protein: CASRTGYETDTQYF
CDR3 DNA: TGTGCCAGCAGGACAGGGTATGAGACAGATACGCAGTATTTT

clone size: .
V gene: TRBV20-1
J gene: TRBJ2-1
D gene: .
CDR3 protein: CSARDGLGGNEQFF
CDR3 DNA: TGCAGTGCTAGAGATGGACTAGGGGGCAATGAGCAGTTCTTC

clone size: few
V gene: TRBV7-8
J gene: TRBJ2-4
D gene: TRBD2
CDR3 protein: CATSPGLAGGGDQYF
CDR3 DNA: TGTGCCACCTCCCCGGGACTAGCGGGAGGAGGTGATCAGTACTTC

clone size: .
V gene: TRBV27
J gene: TRBJ1-5
D gene: .
CDR3 protein: CASMGIEGGFSNQPQHF
CDR3 DNA: TGTGCCAGCATGGGAATAGAGGGGGGATTTAGCAATCAGCCCCAGCATTTT

clone size: .
V gene: TRBV6-1
J gene: TRBJ2-7
D gene: .
CDR3 protein: CASFKGYIYEQYF
CDR3 DNA: TGTGCCAGTTTTAAGGGGTATATCTACGAGCAGTACTTC

clone size: .
V gene: TRBV2
J gene: TRBJ1-2
D gene: .
CDR3 protein: CASSETGGYTF
CDR3 DNA: TGTGCCAGCAGTGAAACAGGGGGCTACACCTTC

clone size: .
V gene: TRBV7-3
J gene: TRBJ2-5
D gene: .
CDR3 protein: CASSLSPRDTVQYF
CDR3 DNA: TGTGCCAGCAGCTTAAGCCCCCGGGACACAGTCCAGTACTTC

clone size: few
V gene: TRBV5-4
J gene: TRBJ2-5
D gene: TRBD1
CDR3 protein: CASSSRDRVGETQYF
CDR3 DNA: TGTGCCAGCAGCTCCCGGGACAGGGTGGGAGAGACCCAGTACTTC

clone size: .
V gene: TRBV20-1
J gene: TRBJ2-7
D gene: .
CDR3 protein: CSARSVNEQYF
CDR3 DNA: TGCAGTGCTAGAAGCGTCAACGAGCAGTACTTC

clone size: .
V gene: TRBV9
J gene: TRBJ2-1
D gene: .
CDR3 protein: CASTGGTANEQFF
CDR3 DNA: TGTGCCAGCACAGGAGGGACAGCAAATGAGCAGTTCTTC

clone size: .
V gene: TRBV5-1
J gene: TRBJ1-1
D gene: TRBD1
CDR3 protein: CASSITGGTEAFF
CDR3 DNA: TGCGCCAGCAGCATAACAGGGGGCACTGAAGCTTTCTTT

clone size: .
V gene: TRBV12-3/TRBV12-4
J gene: TRBJ2-1
D gene: TRBD2
CDR3 protein: CASSPRAGGGRDNEQFF
CDR3 DNA: TGTGCCAGCAGTCCCCGTGCGGGGGGAGGCCGAGACAATGAGCAGTTCTTC

clone size: .
V gene: TRBV12-3/TRBV12-4
J gene: TRBJ2-1
D gene: TRBD2
CDR3 protein: CASRLGLAGWRYNEQFF
CDR3 DNA: TGTGCCAGCAGACTGGGACTAGCGGGGTGGAGATACAATGAGCAGTTCTTC